The next 31 T cell receptor beta chains were all read from a single sample in a study of cytomegalovirus exposure and HLA in healthy donors. PCR amplification relied on 60 Vbeta primers (plus 13 Jbeta primers). TCRdb's copy holds only in-frame clones and misses some; the assay was immunoSEQ multiplex PCR. This table holds more than 50,000 clones, approximately 80% found once. The specimen was PBMCs. Receptors originate from a female donor in good health and CMV-seronegative.

This chain connects TRBV27 to TRBJ2-1, with TRBD2 identical over 8 bases. J was trimmed by 8 bases and V by 4 bases; bases with no gene match: 7. The germline V gene has CDR1 MNHEY and CDR2 SMNVEV (reference sequence). The CDR3 loop spans 14 amino acids. The CDR3 sequence is CASSSRTSIDEQFF. The CDR3 nucleotides read TGTGCCAGCAGTTCCCGGACTAGCATCGATGAGCAGTTCTTC.

The chain's CDR3 is CASSVGWGPYEQYF. The DNA of the CDR3 is TGTGCCAGCAGCGTAGGGTGGGGCCCCTACGAGCAGTACTTC. The chain has TRBV9 and TRBJ2-7, with D perhaps matching TRBD1 (5 bases). The CDR3 has 14 amino acids. Trimming shortened V by 0 bases and J by 2 bases, and 9 bases separated the two germline ends. The V gene's germline CDR1 is SGDLS and CDR2 YYNGEE.

In DNA form, the CDR3 reads TGTGCCAGCTCACCGTCGGAGGCCGGGGAGCTGTTTTTT. It codes for CASSPSEAGELFF. This chain links TRBV18 with TRBJ2-2, with D maybe TRBD2 (5 bases). V gave up 3 bases and J gave up 6 bases, with 8 bases separating them. Germline assignment: CDR1 KGHSH and CDR2 LQKENI. The CDR3 runs to 13 residues.

The rearrangement joins TRBV9 to TRBJ2-1; 10 nucleotides align to TRBD1. From germline, CDR1 is SGDLS and CDR2 YYNGEE. This CDR3 is built from 15 residues. V lost 2 bases to trimming and J lost 8 bases; unmatched junction nucleotides: 7. The CDR3 here is CASSVGTGVGYEQFF. CDR3 in DNA: TGTGCCAGCAGCGTCGGGACAGGGGTTGGGTATGAGCAGTTCTTC.

Concerning this clone itself: Other DNA sequences in this specimen translate into the identical CDR3. V is TRBV30 and J is TRBJ1-6, with 8 bases identical to TRBD1. The CDR3 has 17 residues. J lost 7 bases, V lost 1 base, and 12 bases had no gene match. CDR1 GTSNPN and CDR2 SVGIG come from the germline V gene (reference sequence). CDR3 protein: CAWSAGTGFPPNSPLHF. In DNA form, the CDR3 reads TGTGCCTGGAGTGCCGGGACAGGTTTCCCTCCCAATTCACCCCTCCACTTT. The whole variable domain, remainder taken from reference TRBV30 and TRBJ1-6, is SQTIHQWPATLVQPVGSPLSLECTVEGTSNPNLYWYRQAAGRGLQLLFYSVGIGQISSEVPQNLSASRPQDRQFILSSKKLLLSDSGFYLCAWSAGTGFPPNSPLHFGNGTRLTVT.

The genes are TRBV30 and TRBJ1-1, with D possibly being TRBD1 (6 bases). With 4 bases removed from V and 6 bases from J, the gap between germline ends came to 12 bases. CDR1 is GTSNPN, CDR2 SVGIG, per germline (reference sequence). The CDR3 is made up of 12 amino acids. CDR3 loop: CAWIGQQSEAFF. CDR3 sequence (DNA): TGTGCCTGGATTGGACAGCAGTCTGAAGCTTTCTTT.

In its sample, this clone was seen a few times. The chain is built from TRBV30 and TRBJ1-5; TRBD1 aligns across 10 bases. Germline V CDR1 and CDR2: GTSNPN, SVGIG (reference sequence). CDR3 length: 16 amino acids. The V and J ends lost 1 base and 2 bases, in that order; junction bases with no gene match: 5. In DNA, the CDR3 is TGTGCCTGGAGTGCCGGGGACAGGGGCGGCAATCAGCCCCAGCATTTT. It encodes CAWSAGDRGGNQPQHF.

V is TRBV28 and J is TRBJ1-1; TRBD1 matches at 7 bases. The germline CDR1 and CDR2 sequences are MDHEN and SYDVKM. V trimming: 6 bases; J trimming: 0 bases; junction bases outside the gene matches: 4. This CDR3 region has 14 residues. CDR3: CASRTGEMNTEAFF. The CDR3 bases are TGTGCCAGCAGAACAGGGGAGATGAACACTGAAGCTTTCTTT.

The chain is built from TRBV5-1 and TRBJ2-3; 12 positions agree with TRBD1. CDR1 and CDR2 from the germline V gene are SGHRS and YFSETQ. The CDR3 is 16 amino acids. V was pared by 4 bases and J by 0 bases, with 3 bases of the junction left unmatched. The CDR3 protein is CASSAGQGASTDTQYF. The CDR3 nucleotides read TGCGCCAGCAGCGCGGGACAGGGGGCTAGCACAGATACGCAGTATTTT.

The chain combines TRBV12-5 with TRBJ2-7; unclear D gene. The length of the CDR3 is 13 residues. V lost 7 bases and J 3 bases, leaving 13 bases between the germline ends. CDR1 LGHNT and CDR2 FRNRAP come from the germline V gene. CDR3 region: CASAWADGYEQYF. CDR3 in DNA: TGTGCTAGTGCTTGGGCTGACGGCTACGAGCAGTACTTC.

Of note for this clone: Mismatch with germline at one junction end may stem from a read error. The chain has TRBV5-1 and TRBJ2-7; 7 nucleotides align to TRBD1. Germline V gene sequence: CDR1 SGHRS, CDR2 YFSETQ. The CDR3 spans 14 residues. CDR3 DNA sequence: TGCGCCAGCAGCCAGGGACAGCTAACCCTAGGGTTGAACTTC. Protein product: CASSQGQLTLGLNF.

The chain links TRBV10-3 to TRBJ2-2; D might be TRBD1 (6 bases). Trimming shortened V by 5 bases and J by 5 bases, and 15 bases separated the two germline ends. The CDR3 runs to 15 residues. Per the germline V gene, CDR1 is ENHRY and CDR2 is SYGVKD. The CDR3 protein is CAISSDLRGTGELFF. In DNA, the CDR3 is TGTGCCATCAGTTCCGACCTCAGGGGTACCGGGGAGCTGTTTTTT.

This clone was detected a few times. V gene TRBV27 combines with J gene TRBJ2-7; D is uncertain. Germline V CDR1 and CDR2: MNHEY, SMNVEV (reference sequence). The CDR3 loop spans 14 amino acids. V gave up 3 bases and J gave up 4 bases, with 13 bases separating them. As DNA, the CDR3 is TGTGCCAGCAGTTTTTCCCCATCAGGTTACGAGCAGTACTTC. The encoded protein is CASSFSPSGYEQYF.

DNA for the CDR3: TGTGCCAGCACCATACCCCGGACAGGGGTACCCCCCTATGGCTACACCTTC. The encoded protein is CASTIPRTGVPPYGYTF. The V gene is TRBV28, the J gene TRBJ1-2; TRBD1 aligns across 9 bases. The CDR3 covers 17 residues. Germline V CDR1 and CDR2: MDHEN, SYDVKM. Trimming cost V 7 bases and J 4 bases; bases outside gene matches: 16.

This clone was counted only a few times. This chain links TRBV6-5 with TRBJ1-1; TRBD1 matches 7 bases. CDR3 size: 14 residues. Unmatched junction bases numbered 0, after V lost 2 bases and J lost 0 bases. CDR1 is MNHEY and CDR2 is SVGAGI in the germline V gene. CDR3 loop: CASSYGTVNTEAFF. The DNA of the CDR3 is TGTGCCAGCAGTTACGGGACAGTGAACACTGAAGCTTTCTTT.

In this sample, this clone turned up once. The CDR3 sequence: CASSLGDRGGTEAFF. As DNA, the CDR3 is TGTGCCAGCAGCTTAGGAGACAGGGGTGGAACTGAAGCTTTCTTT. The chain carries TRBV7-2 and TRBJ1-1; 8 nucleotides line up with TRBD1. The CDR3 contains 15 residues. With 1 base clipped from V and 5 bases from J, the junction kept 6 bases outside the gene matches. CDR1 SGHTA and CDR2 FQGNSA come from the germline V gene.

The rearrangement joins TRBV7-8 to TRBJ1-1; 7 bases agree with TRBD1. Trimming removed 4 bases from V and 4 bases from J; junction bases left unmatched: 9. This CDR3 has 15 residues. CDR1 and CDR2 from the germline V gene are SGHVS and FQNEAQ. The CDR3 is CASSSLTGEFTEAFF. CDR3 sequence (DNA): TGTGCCAGCAGCTCCTTAACAGGGGAGTTCACTGAAGCTTTCTTT.

The rearrangement links TRBV6-4 to TRBJ2-1, with 7 bases that match TRBD2. This CDR3 region has 13 residues. Germline V lookup: CDR1 MRHNA, CDR2 SNTAGT. V lost 2 bases, J lost 7 bases, and 2 bases stayed unmatched. CDR3 bases: TGTGCCAGCAGTGACAGCGGGGTGAATGAGCAGTTCTTC. Its protein is CASSDSGVNEQFF.

This clone has only one observation. CDR3 in DNA: TGTGCCAGCAGTCCCTCCGGACTAGCGGGAGGAGAGTTCTTC. It yields the protein CASSPSGLAGGEFF. This chain uses TRBV27 with TRBJ2-1; the match to TRBD2 covers 14 bases. CDR3 length: 14 residues. Per germline, CDR1 MNHEY and CDR2 SMNVEV (reference sequence). Trimming at V came to 5 bases and at J to 14 bases, leaving 8 bases not matched to a gene.

This clone was found a few times. The J gene is TRBJ1-1, the V gene TRBV19; 7 nucleotides match TRBD1. This CDR3 region has 14 residues. V shed 4 bases, J shed 3 bases, and the junction held 5 bases outside the gene matches. Germline loops: CDR1 LNHDA, CDR2 SQIVND (reference sequence). CDR3 protein: CASSNRGGYTEAFF. As DNA, the CDR3 is TGTGCCAGTAGTAACAGGGGCGGGTACACTGAAGCTTTCTTT. The whole variable domain, filled in from reference TRBV19 and TRBJ1-1, reads DGGITQSPKYLFRKEGQNVTLSCEQNLNHDAMYWYRQDPGQGLRLIYYSQIVNDFQKGDIAEGYSVSREKKESFPLTVTSAQKNPTAFYLCASSNRGGYTEAFFGQGTRLTVV.

V and J are TRBV28 and TRBJ1-2, with D hard to call. Between the trimmed V and J ends, which lost 4 bases and 2 bases, there was a span of 5 bases. The germline V gene encodes CDR1 MDHEN and CDR2 SYDVKM. The CDR3 is 12 residues long. This CDR3 is CASSSRNYGYTF. The DNA for the CDR3 is TGTGCCAGCAGTTCTAGAAACTATGGCTACACCTTC.

The V and J genes are TRBV5-8 and TRBJ2-7, with D possibly TRBD2 on 5 matching bases. There are 17 residues in the CDR3. Trimming took 0 bases from V and 0 from J, leaving 16 bases between them. The V gene's germline CDR1 is SGHTS and CDR2 YDEGEE. The CDR3 nucleotides read TGTGCCAGCAGCTTGGATTTACTGGGAGTGAACTCCTACGAGCAGTACTTC. This encodes CASSLDLLGVNSYEQYF.

The rearrangement uses TRBV29-1 and TRBJ2-1; 7 positions match TRBD2. V gave up 2 bases and J gave up 10 bases; unmatched junction bases: 8. The CDR3 covers 13 residues. Looked up from germline, CDR1 is SQVTM and CDR2 is ANQGSEA. The CDR3 region is CSVEPRLAGEQFF. The CDR3 nucleotides read TGCAGCGTTGAACCTAGACTAGCAGGGGAGCAGTTCTTC.

DNA of the CDR3: TGTGCCAGCAGTGGTTCGACAGGGGGCATGAACACTGAAGCTTTCTTT. Its protein product is CASSGSTGGMNTEAFF. The chain links TRBV25-1 to TRBJ1-1; the match to TRBD1 covers 10 bases. The ends lost 4 bases at V and 0 bases at J; junction bases unmatched: 5. Germline V gives CDR1 MGHDK, CDR2 SYGVNS. CDR3 length equals 16 residues.

This clone was seen a handful of times. In DNA form, the CDR3 reads TGTGCCAGCAGTTTGGGGACTAGCGGGGGGTACAATGAGCAGTTCTTC. It translates to CASSLGTSGGYNEQFF. The J gene is TRBJ2-1, the V gene TRBV27; 15 bases map to TRBD2. Germline trimming cut 3 bases from V and 4 bases from J; bases unmatched to any gene: 1. Germline CDR1 and CDR2: MNHEY and SMNVEV (reference sequence). This CDR3 comprises 16 residues.

This clone has just a few counts. This chain links TRBV7-8 with TRBJ2-2, with 8 bases aligning to TRBD2. The germline CDR1 and CDR2 sequences are SGHVS and FQNEAQ. After removal of 0 bases from V and 3 bases from J, the junction contained 3 bases not matched to a gene. The CDR3 has 16 amino acids. The CDR3 is CASSLARAGDTGELFF. The CDR3 DNA reads as TGTGCCAGCAGCTTAGCTCGAGCGGGAGACACCGGGGAGCTGTTTTTT. The whole variable domain, filled in from reference TRBV7-8 and TRBJ2-2, reads GAGVSQSPRYKVAKRGQDVALRCDPISGHVSLFWYQQALGQGPEFLTYFQNEAQLDKSGLPSDRFFAERPEGSVSTLKIQRTQQEDSAVYLCASSLARAGDTGELFFGEGSRLTVL.

The chain combines TRBV21-1 with TRBJ1-3. TRBV21-1 is a listed pseudogene. The CDR3 is 17 residues long. DNA for the CDR3: TGTGCCAGCAGCAAACGGGTTCCGGGACTCTCGGGAAACACCATATATTTT. It codes for CASSKRVPGLSGNTIYF.

This chain uses TRBV28 with TRBJ1-1; no firm D call. The V end lost 8 bases, the J end lost 2 bases, and 12 bases lay between the germline ends. The CDR3 is made up of 13 amino acids. The germline V gene has CDR1 MDHEN and CDR2 SYDVKM. The CDR3 here is CASLWQSNTEAFF. Here the CDR3 DNA reads TGTGCCAGCCTTTGGCAGTCCAACACTGAAGCTTTCTTT.

This clone was recorded a few times. The chain couples TRBV12-5 to TRBJ1-3; a possible D gene is TRBD1 (6 bases). Germline lookup yields CDR1 LGHNT and CDR2 FRNRAP. The CDR3 consists of 15 residues. V was cut by 0 bases and J by 3 bases, with 9 bases left in between. CDR3 in DNA: TGTGCTAGTGGTTTGGTACAGGGCGTTGGAAACACCATATATTTT. As protein: CASGLVQGVGNTIYF.

The CDR3 protein is CASRGIAGGSGELFF. CDR3 nucleotide sequence: TGTGCCAGCAGAGGAATAGCGGGGGGATCCGGGGAGCTGTTTTTT. This rearrangement joins TRBV2 to TRBJ2-2; 10 bases map to TRBD2. V dropped 6 bases and J dropped 6; count of bases not matched to a gene: 7. The CDR3 length is 15 residues. From germline, CDR1 is SNHLY and CDR2 FYNNEI.

This clone was seen a few times. The chain links TRBV15 to TRBJ2-7, with D perhaps TRBD1 (6 bases). Trimming cost V 7 bases and J 0 bases, with 10 bases left between them. Germline V gives CDR1 LNHNV, CDR2 YYDKDF (reference sequence). The CDR3 loop spans 13 amino acids. The CDR3 loop reads CATTTGLSYEQYF. DNA of the CDR3: TGTGCCACCACTACAGGGCTCTCCTACGAGCAGTACTTC.